The next 27 T cell receptor beta chains were all read from a single sample in a study of T cells in Graves' hyperthyroidism and ophthalmopathy. RNA transcripts provided the source from which TCR beta CDR3 regions were amplified. A set of HTBI primers served as the primers for a first-round RT-PCR of the TCR CDR3. TCRdb recomputed calls from the multiplex PCR reads with MiXCR, one row per CDR3 protein. The sample records roughly 570,000 distinct CDR3 sequences, 46% being singletons. The sequenced sample consisted of peripheral blood or thyroid tissue (not recorded which). The receptors were sampled from a young woman with Graves' hyperthyroidism.

V is TRBV2 and J is TRBJ2-5; 8 nucleotides agree with TRBD1. The CDR3 runs 13 residues. Per germline, CDR1 SNHLY and CDR2 FYNNEI. With 7 bases clipped from V and 7 bases from J, the junction kept 8 bases outside the gene matches. The CDR3 region has the DNA TGTGCCAGCACGCTAACAGGGGGAGGGACCCAGTACTTC. Protein sequence: CASTLTGGGTQYF.

This clonotype was detected many times. The V call is TRBV19, the J call TRBJ1-1, with 8 bases fitting TRBD1. V shed 5 bases and J 1 base; nucleotides not matched to a gene: 9. Looked up from germline, CDR1 is LNHDA and CDR2 is SQIVND (reference sequence). The CDR3 covers 16 residues. Written as DNA, the CDR3 is TGTGCCAGTAGTCCCCGACCAGACAGGGGGAACACTGAAGCTTTCTTT. Translating it yields CASSPRPDRGNTEAFF.

This clonotype was picked up a small number of times. The chain is built from TRBV20-1 and TRBJ2-3; weak D call: TRBD1 (6 bases). The CDR3 is 13 residues long. V was pared by 7 bases and J by 1 base, with 12 bases between. CDR1 is DFQATT, CDR2 SNEGSKA, per germline (reference sequence). DNA of the CDR3: TGCAGTGTCAGGGGAGTCCGCACAGATACGCAGTATTTT. Amino acid sequence: CSVRGVRTDTQYF.

This clonotype has a handful of counts. The chain is built from TRBV3-1 and TRBJ2-7; 8 bases align to TRBD1. The V gene's germline CDR1 is LGHDT and CDR2 YNNKEL (reference sequence). With V trimmed by 3 bases and J by 0 bases, 4 bases remained unmatched. The CDR3 has 15 residues. The CDR3 is CASSHAGQGSYEQYF. In nucleotides, the CDR3 is TGTGCCAGCAGCCATGCAGGACAGGGCTCCTACGAGCAGTACTTC.

Comment on this clonotype: Compared with germline, one end of the junction differs, possibly owing to a read error. This rearrangement joins TRBV19 to TRBJ1-1; TRBD1 matches 9 bases. Germline-derived CDR1 and CDR2 are LNHDA and SQIVND (reference sequence). This CDR3 contains 12 residues. The CDR3, as DNA: TGTGCCAGTAGTACGCCGGGACAGGGATTTGATTTT. Its translation is CASSTPGQGFDF. The full variable domain, its missing parts supplied by reference TRBV19 and TRBJ1-1, is DGGITQSPKYLFRKEGQNVTLSCEQNLNHDAMYWYRQDPGQGLRLIYYSQIVNDFQKGDIAEGYSVSREKKESFPLTVTSAQKNPTAFYLCASSTPGQGFDFGQGTRLTVV.

CDR3 residues: CASQERGQKRGSPLHF. The CDR3 DNA follows: TGTGCCAGCCAAGAACGAGGACAGAAAAGGGGGTCACCCCTCCACTTT. The gene calls are TRBV25-1 and TRBJ1-6, with TRBD1 as a possible D gene (6 bases). Germline loops: CDR1 MGHDK, CDR2 SYGVNS. The V end lost 8 bases, the J end lost 10 bases, and 24 bases lay between the germline ends. This CDR3 region has 16 residues.

This clonotype was detected many times. This chain uses TRBV7-9 with TRBJ2-7, with 9 bases that match TRBD1. Germline CDR1 SEHNR, CDR2 FQNEAQ (reference sequence). The CDR3 sequence is 15 residues long. V dropped 4 bases and J dropped 0; count of bases not matched to a gene: 4. CDR3 protein: CASSWTGDTSYEQYF. For the CDR3, the DNA is TGTGCCAGCAGCTGGACAGGGGACACCTCCTACGAGCAGTACTTC.

This rearrangement joins TRBV11-1 to TRBJ2-5; 7 nucleotides agree with TRBD1. The CDR3 loop spans 14 amino acids. Trimming at V came to 5 bases and at J to 5 bases, leaving 8 bases not matched to a gene. The germline gives CDR1 SGHAT, CDR2 FQDESV (reference sequence). The CDR3 nucleotides are TGTGCCAGCAGCCCTCGACAGGGAGACGAGACCCAGTACTTC. It codes for CASSPRQGDETQYF.

Many counts were recorded for this clonotype. V gene TRBV7-2 combines with J gene TRBJ2-7, with D perhaps TRBD1 (5 bases). Trimming left V 1 base short and J 0 bases short, with 10 bases between. The length of the CDR3 is 15 residues. Germline V CDR1 and CDR2: SGHTA, FQGNSA. CDR3 amino acids: CASSLVRGSSYEQYF. In DNA form, the CDR3 reads TGTGCCAGCAGCTTAGTTAGGGGAAGCTCCTACGAGCAGTACTTC.

This clonotype was found once. CDR3 amino acids: CATGRGAGNTF. DNA for the CDR3: TGTGCCACGGGCCGGGGAGCTGGAAACACCTTC. The rearrangement uses TRBV19 and TRBJ1-2; D call uncertain. In germline, CDR1 is LNHDA, CDR2 SQIVND (reference sequence). The CDR3 has 11 amino acids. Between the trimmed V and J ends, which lost 10 bases and 12 bases, there was a span of 18 bases.

The chain employs TRBV24-1 and TRBJ2-3; D is perhaps TRBD2 (5 bases). V lost 3 bases, J lost 0 bases, and 15 bases lay in between. The germline CDR1 and CDR2 sequences are KGHDR and SFDVKD. CDR3 length: 17 amino acids. The CDR3 is CATSDLEAVLSTDTQYF. CDR3 DNA sequence: TGTGCCACCAGTGATCTCGAAGCGGTCCTCAGCACAGATACGCAGTATTTT.

The chain couples TRBV7-6 to TRBJ2-2; 7 bases match TRBD1. Losses at the gene ends were 2 bases for V and 4 bases for J; bases not matched to a gene: 7. Per the germline V gene, CDR1 is SGHVS and CDR2 is FNYEAQ. The CDR3 length is 16 residues. The CDR3 protein is CASSLIPDRVTGELFF. CDR3 DNA: TGTGCCAGCAGCTTAATTCCCGACAGGGTCACCGGGGAGCTGTTTTTT. Drawing the rest from reference TRBV7-6 and TRBJ2-2, the complete variable domain is GAGVSQSPRYKVTKRGQDVALRCDPISGHVSLYWYRQALGQGPEFLTYFNYEAQQDKSGLPNDRFSAERPEGSISTLTIQRTEQRDSAMYRCASSLIPDRVTGELFFGEGSRLTVL.

Many counts were recorded for this clonotype. The rearrangement links TRBV25-1 to TRBJ1-1; D gene uncertain. Germline lookup yields CDR1 MGHDK and CDR2 SYGVNS. Trimming left V 1 base short and J 8 bases short, with 8 bases between. The CDR3 runs to 12 residues. DNA for the CDR3: TGTGCCAGCAGTGAATTAGGCGGGGAAGCTTTCTTT. Translating gives CASSELGGEAFF.

This clonotype was observed once. This chain uses TRBV7-6 with TRBJ2-2; 10 bases are shared with TRBD1. The length of the CDR3 is 17 residues. Germline V lookup: CDR1 SGHVS, CDR2 FNYEAQ. V lost 4 bases, J lost 5 bases, and 10 bases stayed unmatched. The CDR3 region is CASSSISGTGETGELFF. DNA of the CDR3: TGTGCCAGCAGCTCAATCTCCGGGACAGGGGAGACCGGGGAGCTGTTTTTT.

Only one count was recorded for this clonotype. V is TRBV7-9 and J is TRBJ2-7, with D possibly being TRBD1 (5 bases). The V end lost 5 bases, the J end lost 0 bases, and 14 bases lay between the germline ends. Germline lookup yields CDR1 SEHNR and CDR2 FQNEAQ (reference sequence). The CDR3 length is 15 residues. The CDR3 reads CASSLVKDTSYEQYF. CDR3 DNA sequence: TGTGCCAGCAGCCTAGTTAAGGACACCTCCTACGAGCAGTACTTC.

Ten or more counts support this clonotype. This sequence joins TRBV11-1 and TRBJ2-7; unclear D gene. V gave up 1 base and J gave up 3 bases, with 10 bases separating them. The V gene's germline CDR1 is SGHAT and CDR2 FQDESV (reference sequence). CDR3 length: 14 residues. CDR3 sequence: CASSLVYGHYEQYF. DNA of the CDR3: TGTGCCAGCAGCTTAGTCTACGGGCACTACGAGCAGTACTTC.

This clonotype appeared once. The conserved phenylalanine or tryptophan is not found at the CDR3 terminus, so this likely reflects a read error. As DNA, the CDR3 is TGTGCCAGCAGCCAAGGCCTACGACTAGTCCTCGGGGAGCTGTTTCTT. It specifies CASSQGLRLVLGELFL. The chain links TRBV7-3 to TRBJ2-2; tentatively, D is TRBD2 (6 bases). CDR1 is SGHTA and CDR2 is FQGTGA in the germline V gene. V shed 5 bases and J shed 7 bases, with 20 bases lying between them. The CDR3 is made up of 16 amino acids.

This clonotype was detected many times. At one boundary the junction diverges from the germline segment, which might be a read error. V and J are TRBV5-1 and TRBJ1-5, with D tentatively TRBD1 (5 bases). The CDR3 is 14 amino acids. Germline lookup yields CDR1 SGHRS and CDR2 YFSETQ. This chain's CDR3 is CASSFGWGNRPQHF. The CDR3 coding sequence is TGCGCCAGCAGCTTCGGATGGGGCAATCGGCCCCAGCATTTT.

This clonotype was seen many times. The chain links TRBV2 to TRBJ1-2; D unclear. CDR1 SNHLY and CDR2 FYNNEI come from the germline V gene. V dropped 8 bases and J dropped 7 bases, with 14 bases sitting between them. This CDR3 is built from 12 residues. The CDR3 sequence: CASLVRAAGYTF. Written as DNA, the CDR3 is TGTGCCAGCCTCGTCCGGGCGGCTGGCTACACCTTC.

This clonotype was counted many times. This chain links TRBV5-1 with TRBJ1-1, with D hard to call. Trimming left V 2 bases short and J 6 bases short, with 20 bases between. The germline V gene encodes CDR1 SGHRS and CDR2 YFSETQ. This CDR3 is 16 amino acids long. The CDR3 reads CASSFQMAIPFSEAFF. The DNA of the CDR3 is TGCGCCAGCAGCTTTCAGATGGCCATCCCCTTTTCTGAAGCTTTCTTT.

Remarks on this clonotype: This may stem from a read error, because a much larger clone lies one nucleotide away. J is TRBJ2-1 and V is TRBV7-1; D gene unclear. TRBV7-1 has ORF status, its function being uncertain. The CDR3 length is 13 residues. CDR3 sequence: CASSSGSYNEQIF. Written as DNA, the CDR3 is TGTGCCAGCAGCTCGGGAAGTTACAATGAGCAGATCTTC.

This clonotype was found many times. The chain joins TRBV19 to TRBJ2-7; 8 nucleotides align to TRBD1. The germline gives CDR1 LNHDA, CDR2 SQIVND (reference sequence). The CDR3 length is 17 residues. V was clipped by 2 bases and J by 5 bases; unmatched bases: 14. The CDR3 spells CASSIPPGAGGMDEQYF. As DNA, the CDR3 is TGTGCCAGTAGTATACCGCCGGGGGCAGGGGGCATGGACGAGCAGTACTTC.

This clonotype was seen at least ten times. This sequence joins TRBV19 and TRBJ2-7; D gene uncertain. Germline assignment: CDR1 LNHDA and CDR2 SQIVND (reference sequence). The CDR3 consists of 13 residues. The V end was cut by 4 bases, the J end by 7 bases, with 14 bases between. CDR3 residues: CASSTRPVGEQYF. The DNA for the CDR3 is TGTGCCAGTAGTACCCGACCCGTCGGTGAGCAGTACTTC.

The chain uses TRBV29-1 and TRBJ1-5, with 9 bases matching TRBD1. This CDR3 contains 13 residues. Germline V CDR1 and CDR2: SQVTM, ANQGSEA. The J segment lost 6 bases and the V segment lost 8 bases, leaving 8 bases of the junction unmatched. The CDR3 DNA is TGCAGCTCTGGGGGACAGGGTGTTCAGCCCCAGCATTTT. Its protein is CSSGGQGVQPQHF.

This clonotype has a count of ten or more. The chain is built from TRBV25-1 and TRBJ2-7, with a weak D call TRBD1 (6 bases). Germline V CDR1 and CDR2: MGHDK, SYGVNS. This CDR3 has 14 amino acids. V lost 4 bases, J lost 3 bases, and 13 bases lay in between. The CDR3 is CASSVGQLGYEQYF. In DNA, the CDR3 is TGTGCCAGCAGTGTTGGACAGTTAGGCTACGAGCAGTACTTC.

V is TRBV10-3 and J is TRBJ2-7; D unresolved. The CDR3 covers 14 residues. The ends were cut back, 0 bases at V and 6 bases at J, with 12 bases in the middle. Germline V gene data show CDR1 as ENHRY and CDR2 as SYGVKD. This CDR3 reads CAISESTGSGEQYF. For the CDR3, the DNA is TGTGCCATCAGTGAGTCGACCGGTTCGGGCGAGCAGTACTTC.

This clonotype was seen many times. V and J are TRBV7-3 and TRBJ2-2; a weak D match, TRBD1 (6 bases). Germline CDR1 SGHTA, CDR2 FQGTGA. V lost 5 bases and J 13 bases, leaving 14 bases between the germline ends. CDR3 size: 12 residues. CDR3 nucleotide sequence: TGTGCCAGCAGCGTCCCGGGACAATCGCTGTTTTTT. Protein product: CASSVPGQSLFF. The complete variable domain, with remaining parts taken from reference TRBV7-3 and TRBJ2-2, reads GAGVSQTPSNKVTEKGKYVELRCDPISGHTALYWYRQSLGQGPEFLIYFQGTGAADDSGLPNDRFFAVRPEGSVSTLKIQRTERGDSAVYLCASSVPGQSLFFGEGSRLTVL.